This T cell receptor beta chain was observed in a study of low-dose radiotherapy and immunotherapy resistance in tumors. Whole-study context: For Cohort 1, fractions of 0.5 Gy were given every 2 weeks, reaching 6.5 Gy overall.

Primers used for first-strand cDNA, a TRAV- and TRBV-specific set, covered both alpha and beta chains. TCR amplification involved 20 to 25 PCR cycles with a constant-region primer and V-primer adapter. mRNA, once isolated, was amplified by in vitro transcription. TCRdb analysed the reads with MiXCR anew, one entry per CDR3 protein. The sample holds fewer than 90,000 distinct CDR3 sequences, around 32% seen once. The CDR3 length is 14 residues. The germline CDR1 and CDR2 sequences are SGHTA and FQGNSA. The junction had 6 bases not matched to a gene; V was cut back by 5 bases and J by 3 bases. Time point described: before trial treatment. Donors received a regimen that comprised nivolumab, ipilimumab, aspirin, low-dose cyclophosphamide and low-dose radiotherapy. Qualifying patients carried advanced solid tumors devoid of tumor-infiltrating lymphocytes. At least ten counts were recorded for this clonotype.

The specimen comprised PBMCs, sampled before treatment. The chain links TRBV7-2 to TRBJ2-7, with 8 bases matching TRBD1. The sequence was obtained from a female donor with ovarian cancer. The CDR3 sequence: CASSTSGQGYEQYF. The CDR3 region has the DNA TGTGCCAGCAGCACGTCCGGACAGGGCTACGAGCAGTACTTC.